This T cell receptor (beta chain) was profiled in a study of Graves' ophthalmopathy and Graves' hyperthyroidism. Points from the study as a whole: For separating ophthalmopathy from stable hyperthyroidism, a 13-signature model gave roughly 90% sensitivity and around 80% specificity. Most thyroid-expanded clonotypes exceeding 0.001 frequency were also found in blood.

The study amplified TCR beta CDR3 regions using RNA transcripts. First-round RT-PCR used HTBI primers; second-round multiplex PCR followed. A single record per CDR3 protein comes from TCRdb applying MiXCR to the multiplex PCR reads. In the table there are 650,000 to 800,000 distinct CDR3 sequences, 35% to 45% of which are singletons. Trimming removed 8 bases at V and 12 bases at J, with 13 bases between. The length of the CDR3 is 10 residues. Germline values: CDR1 MNHEY, CDR2 SMNVEV (reference sequence). A note on this clonotype: Its antigen remains unidentified.

This chain joins TRBV27 and TRBJ1-1; D gene unclear. This TCR was sampled from an adult man with Graves' ophthalmopathy. The sample consisted of peripheral blood. CDR3 DNA sequence: TGTGCCAGCGGGAGGGTTAGGACTTTCTTT. This sequence encodes CASGRVRTFF.